This T cell receptor beta chain was captured in a study of identical twins. This clonotype was seen more than once but under ten times. TCRdb analysed the 5' RACE reads with MiXCR anew, one entry per CDR3 protein. This sample has 300,000 to 400,000 distinct CDR3 sequences; 9% to 15% occur once, and the top ten carry around 7.2%. The CDR3 runs to 16 residues. Germline CDR1 SEHNR, CDR2 FQNEAQ (reference sequence). J was trimmed by 2 bases and V by 4 bases; bases with no gene match: 6. The same sample was also studied in work on yellow fever vaccine responses in identical twins.

The rearrangement uses TRBV7-9 and TRBJ2-3; TRBD2 matches 10 bases. Sequenced material: CD8+ T cells sorted from blood. The clonotype originates from a woman under 30 in good health. The CDR3 protein is CASSSSAGGFTDTQYF. CDR3 nucleotides: TGTGCCAGCAGCTCCTCAGCGGGGGGGTTCACAGATACGCAGTATTTT. The variable domain in full, with the rest retrieved from reference TRBV7-9 and TRBJ2-3, is DTGVSQNPRHKITKRGQNVTFRCDPISEHNRLYWYRQTLGQGPEFLTYFQNEAQLEKSRLLSDRFSAERPKGSFSTLEIQRTEQGDSAMYLCASSSSAGGFTDTQYFGPGTRLTVL.